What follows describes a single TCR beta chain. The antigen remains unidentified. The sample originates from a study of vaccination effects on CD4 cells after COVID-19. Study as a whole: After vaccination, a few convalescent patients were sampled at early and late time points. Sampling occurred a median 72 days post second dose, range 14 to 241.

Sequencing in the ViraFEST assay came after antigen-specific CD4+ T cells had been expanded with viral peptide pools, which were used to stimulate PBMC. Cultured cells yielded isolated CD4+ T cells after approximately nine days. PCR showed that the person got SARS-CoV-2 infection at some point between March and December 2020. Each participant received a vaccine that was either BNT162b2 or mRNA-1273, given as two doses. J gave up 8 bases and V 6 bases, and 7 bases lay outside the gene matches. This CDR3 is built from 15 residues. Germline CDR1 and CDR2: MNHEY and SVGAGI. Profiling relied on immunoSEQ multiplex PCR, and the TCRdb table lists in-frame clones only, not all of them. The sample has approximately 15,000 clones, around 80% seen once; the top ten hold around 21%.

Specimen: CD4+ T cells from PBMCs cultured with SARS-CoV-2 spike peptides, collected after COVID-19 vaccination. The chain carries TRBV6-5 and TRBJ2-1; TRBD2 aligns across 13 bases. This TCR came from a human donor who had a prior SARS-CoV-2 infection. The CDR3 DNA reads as TGTGCCAGCAGAACTAGCGGGGGGGCGGTGGATGAGCAGTTCTTC. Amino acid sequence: CASRTSGGAVDEQFF.